This T cell receptor (beta chain) was profiled in a study of Tregs in tolerant kidney transplant recipients. Points from the study as a whole: Findings come from small patient numbers and require larger validation.

TCRdb's copy holds only in-frame clones and misses some; the assay was immunoSEQ multiplex PCR. The table shows roughly 68,000 clones, with 84% occurring only once. Trimming pared 7 bases from V and 2 bases from J, leaving 23 bases between. There are 17 residues in the CDR3. The V gene's germline CDR1 is ENHRY and CDR2 SYGVKD. As regards this clone: Its antigen is still unknown.

This TCR was sampled from a human donor in good health. Sequenced material: CD4+ T cells from blood. This rearrangement joins TRBV10-3 to TRBJ1-1; a possible D gene is TRBD1 (6 bases). Here the CDR3 reads CAITEAVSGTTNTEAFF. DNA for the CDR3: TGTGCCATCACGGAAGCGGTTTCCGGGACAACCAACACTGAAGCTTTCTTT.